Sequencing of this T cell receptor beta chain was carried out in a study of cytomegalovirus exposure and HLA in healthy donors listed by TCRdb under 2017. Broadly, across the study: In an earlier analysis of about 560 of the donors, 276 Gb of sequence data and about 110 million unique TCR beta sequences from 150 million to 200 million T cells were reported. An earlier analysis of some 500 of the donors applied high-throughput TCR beta sequencing to assess whether each TCR beta V gene segment acted as functional or pseudogenic. Every discovery cohort repertoire had been produced on one sequencing platform. A later analysis re-analyzed previously published TCR beta repertoires from several hundred donors and added high-resolution HLA genotyping to study TCR occurrence patterns. The later analysis used no new phenotypic data to find candidate immune exposures, relying instead on TCR beta sequences and their occurrence across donors. The genetic ancestry cluster associated with self-reported Caucasian donors included 81% of the roughly 380 genotyped donors. A separate validation cohort of approximately 120 different subjects was used in addition to the approximately 700-subject first cohort. HLA typing included class I and class II loci at four-digit resolution. To predict cytomegalovirus infection status, the study combined high-throughput TCR immunosequencing, statistical association of individual TCRs with disease status, and machine learning. Typing coverage varied by locus: roughly 629-640 donors for A, B, C, DRB1 and DQB1; 500 to 550 for DQA1; around 570 for DPA1; some 470 for DPB1. On average, roughly 240,000 unique TCR beta nucleotide sequences were sequenced per donor among a few hundred genotyped donors of the cohort, with roughly 19% of those sequences being non-productive. Because of strong linkage in the cohort, five DR-DQ haplotypes were treated as single units for association and clustering. In a later genetic analysis, genome-wide SNP genotypes for about 55% of the roughly 700 donors were used, and that subset was treated as a discovery cohort. The study aimed to test whether cataloging public T cell receptors could reveal signatures of past pathogen exposure. Using immunosequencing, the study profiled T cell repertoires from 500 to 800 subjects and related those repertoires to cytomegalovirus serostatus. About 300 gigabases of sequencing data and around 88 million unique TCR sequences made up an early release that covered some 640 HLA-typed donors. Alongside the repertoire data, information on donor age, sex, ethnicity and CMV serostatus was compiled.

On this clone: It has no known antigen specificity. No qualities accompany the bases; no much larger clone lies one base away.

Study-wide conclusions, independent of this receptor: A cluster of highly shared sequence variants was judged likely to represent a technical artifact of the sequencing pipeline. A further reported finding was that TCR beta sequences accurately predicted the HLA-A and HLA-B alleles for most subjects in the first cohort. CMV serostatus was the only immune exposure information available for the cohort. A few of the identified cytomegalovirus-associated TCR beta chains were confirmed in vitro to be specific for cytomegalovirus antigens. Several of the top co-occurrence clusters appeared to be linked to parvovirus B19, influenza, CMV and Epstein-Barr virus, according to a later analysis. An association between a missense DCLRE1C variant and V-gene and J-gene trimming of TCR beta chains was found in a later genetic analysis and replicated in an independent cohort. Most TCR sequences were observed very rarely across donors, whereas some public TCRs were present in many individuals. A later analysis found that most CMV-associated TCR beta chains appeared HLA-restricted, with HLA associations seemingly driven largely by CMV exposure. Because HLA typing was missing for some donors at each locus, association tests included only the typed subset. The earlier analysis of fewer than 750 of the donors excluded seventeen rarely observed V segments, including chromosome 9 orphons, because counts were too low. The presence/absence analyses assumed that sequencing depth was roughly uniform across donors, and that assumption may not be true. Linkage disequilibrium might explain the correlated functional status among segregating V segments, but an unknown experimental factor could not be excluded. The study gave a list of some 150 TCR beta chains associated with cytomegalovirus. In a later analysis, around 15,000 TCR beta sequences were associated with specific HLA alleles at a false discovery rate of 0.05. In a later analysis, HLA-associated TCR beta chains showed more clonal expansion and lower generation probabilities than non-associated chains that were equally common. According to a later genetic analysis, donors in an Asian-associated ancestry cluster had fewer N-insertions in productive TCRs than the roughly 700-donor mean. The authors suggested that the approach could potentially be extended to other disease states and immunological phenotypes. When HLA alleles, especially DR and DQ, strongly co-occurred, TCR associations were difficult to assign to individual alleles. Because the 87-base-pair reads could not distinguish some IMGT-functional V segments, including TRBV6-2 and TRBV6-3, those segments were excluded. Only TCR beta chains were sequenced in this cohort, and the absence of alpha or paired-chain data limited detectable features. In both the original and validation cohorts, the classifier was reported to diagnose cytomegalovirus status with high specificity and sensitivity. A later analysis found that TCR association rates varied across HLA loci, with DRB1 alleles showing the most associated TCRs and HLA-C alleles the fewest. An earlier analysis of roughly 570 of the donors showed that most TCR beta V segments appeared in productive rearrangements either about 87% or about 30% of the time, which broadly matched IMGT annotations.

The CDR3 runs 15 amino acids, cysteine and phenylalanine included. Only the CDR3 DNA stays, 45 bases, in frame from base 1. The germline V gene gives CDR1 as SGDLS and CDR2 as YYNGEE. Here V drops 3 bases and J drops 6 bases, and the junction holds 8 bases not matched to any gene. The cohort was made up of hundreds of healthy bone marrow donors. At the time of sampling, all cohort members were nominally healthy, though unrecorded immune exposures were likely present. The donor tested CMV seronegative, placing the donor among the 350 to 400 seronegative members of the cohort. Every donor gave a peripheral blood sample, and the peripheral blood mononuclear cells from that sample were used for TCR beta sequencing. The Qiagen DNeasy Blood Extraction Kit was used to extract genomic DNA from the blood cell samples. Receptor libraries were prepared by the immunoSEQ multiplex PCR assay. For the multiplex PCR, a mixture combining 60 forward primers for TCR Vbeta segments and 13 reverse primers for TCR Jbeta segments was used. The CDR3 region of rearranged TCR beta genes was amplified from genomic DNA by a multiplex PCR assay. The Illumina HiSeq System was used to sequence the amplified TCR beta libraries as 87-base-pair reads. As for the original processing: A later analysis tallied around 87 million unique TCR beta chains across the 666 repertoires, and roughly 11 million of those chains were shared by two or more donors. A nearest-neighbor algorithm error-corrected the raw reads and collapsed the reads into unique sequences, merging closely related sequences to remove PCR and sequencing errors. CDR3 sequences were aligned to IMGT reference sequences to assign V, D and J gene segments. For a sequence to be retained, a match of at least six nucleotides was required to both a V gene segment and a J gene segment. Rearrangements were classified as productive when the CDR3 lacked stop codons and remained in frame with V and J, and all other rearrangements were classified as non-productive. CDR3 was defined by IMGT convention, running from the second conserved V-encoded cysteine to the conserved J-encoded phenylalanine. The earlier analysis of some 550 of the donors excluded any sequence lacking an unambiguous match to a single V gene segment. An earlier analysis of just under 600 of the donors called V segments functional above 56.7% productive rearrangements and segregating when the between-donor standard deviation exceeded 5%. A statistical classification framework was developed to diagnose cytomegalovirus status using the catalog of TCR beta chain sequences. In a later analysis, V and J genes were assigned by comparing TCR nucleotide sequences against IMGT/GENE-DB human TR gene sequences. The TCRdist pipeline was used in a later analysis to assign CDR3 sequences and most-parsimonious VDJ recombination scenarios. In a later analysis, each TCR beta chain was defined by its CDR3 amino acid sequence together with its V-gene family, and reads without a unique V-gene family were excluded. To address suspected cross-contamination and a sequencing artifact, a later analysis removed roughly 580 highly shared, low-generation-probability nucleotide sequences. For each public chain, a later analysis derived a clonal expansion index from normalized ranks of inferred template counts within each repertoire. A later analysis computed generation probabilities with a VDJ recombination model fitted to out-of-frame rearrangements, and checked the results against IGoR. In a later analysis, TCR-TCR, TCR-HLA and TCR-CMV co-occurrence was scored with hypergeometric tests, and a repertoire-size bias correction was applied to TCR pairs. False discovery rates were estimated in a later analysis by permuting HLA or CMV assignments 20 times. In a later analysis, co-occurring TCRs were grouped with DBSCAN, and TCRdist sequence similarity was added when clustering was performed within HLA-allele-positive subsets. Repertoires with fewer than 30,000 or more than 120,000 public chains, plus five repertoires with anomalous nucleotide sharing, were excluded from co-occurrence clustering. Imported from immuneACCESS, the table was reduced by TCRdb to in-frame sequences with V and J called. These copies leave out some clones; in studies compared against another copy, an unresolved V gene accounts for under half, and the cause of the remainder is not known. The D gene and trimming were derived from the DNA, and the V and J assignments and clone size from that table. The sample table holds about 180,000 clones, of which roughly three quarters were seen once. 2.9% of the sample belongs to the ten largest clones.

The sample consisted of PBMCs. The clonotype comes from a male donor in good health and CMV-seronegative. The V and J genes are TRBV9 and TRBJ2-2; 7 nucleotides in the junction match TRBD2. The DNA sequence is given as TGTGCCAGCAGCGACCAGCGGGGTGGCGCCGGGGAGCTGTTTTTT. Its amino acids are CASSDQRGGAGELFF.